A single T cell receptor (beta chain) is shown here with its context. cDNA reverse transcribed from extracted RNA served as the sequencing template. Clones were read by immunoSEQ multiplex PCR, and TCRdb kept only the in-frame ones, dropping some. The sample contains about 180,000 clones, around 58% of which appear only once. The data are from a study of CD8+ T cells in alopecia areata. CDR3 length equals 14 residues. Germline assignment: CDR1 SNHLY and CDR2 FYNNEI. The V end lost 5 bases, the J end lost 1 base, and 11 bases lay between the germline ends. Treatment reported: oral pan-JAK inhibitor, 5-10 mg twice daily.

The chain couples TRBV2 to TRBJ1-1; perhaps TRBD1 as D (5 bases). This specimen consisted of CD4+ T cells sorted from blood, obtained at approximately week 60, from a patient treated with tofacitinib. This receptor was obtained from a human donor with alopecia areata. CDR3: CASSTKRGNTEAFF. The CDR3 DNA is TGTGCCAGCAGTACAAAAAGGGGGAACACTGAAGCTTTCTTT.